Below, 10 T cell receptor beta chains from the same sample are listed, as sequenced in a study of T-cell reconstitution after alpha-beta-depleted transplantation in children. Preparing the TCRbeta library involved the use of unique molecular identifiers. TCRdb re-derived calls from the PCR reads in MiXCR, one entry per CDR3 protein. The sample has about 460,000 distinct CDR3 sequences; roughly 10% are singletons. The sequences come from PBMCs, collected before TCRalphabeta/CD19-depleted stem cell transplant. The receptors derive from a child younger than 10 with inherited bone marrow failure, due to receive a stem cell transplant.

This clonotype was counted at least ten times. This chain connects TRBV5-1 to TRBJ2-1, with 14 bases matching TRBD2. The CDR3 runs 14 residues. Looked up from germline, CDR1 is SGHRS and CDR2 is YFSETQ. Trimming removed 3 bases from V and 8 bases from J; junction bases left unmatched: 1. This CDR3 reads CASSWGLAGDEQFF. The CDR3 DNA reads TGCGCCAGCAGCTGGGGACTAGCGGGAGATGAGCAGTTCTTC.

This clonotype was found once. In DNA form, the CDR3 reads TGCGCCAGCAGCTTGGCCCAAGGGACAGGCCAAGCTTTCTTT. Amino acids: CASSLAQGTGQAFF. V usage is TRBV5-1 and J usage is TRBJ1-1; 8 bases are shared with TRBD1. The CDR3 sequence is 14 residues long. The J segment lost 9 bases and the V segment lost 0 bases, leaving 7 bases of the junction unmatched. CDR1 and CDR2 from the germline V gene are SGHRS and YFSETQ.

This clonotype occurred many times. J is TRBJ2-7 and V is TRBV7-2; D is perhaps TRBD2 (5 bases). V lost 5 bases and J 4 bases, leaving 12 bases between the germline ends. CDR3 length: 13 residues. CDR1 is SGHTA and CDR2 is FQGNSA in the germline V gene. CDR3 nucleotide sequence: TGTGCCAGCAGCCACCGGACTGATTACGAGCAGTACTTC. It encodes CASSHRTDYEQYF.

About this clonotype itself: A much larger clone is a single base away; this may be a read error. The genes are TRBV7-9 and TRBJ2-7, with TRBD1 matching over 9 bases. The germline gives CDR1 SEHNR, CDR2 FQNEAQ (reference sequence). V trimming: 4 bases; J trimming: 3 bases; junction bases outside the gene matches: 4. CDR3 length equals 14 residues. The CDR3 here is CASSSRDRVYEQYF. The CDR3 bases are TGTGCCAGCAGCTCCCGGGACAGGGTCTACGAGCAGTACTTC.

Points on this clonotype: One base away lies a much larger clone, so this may be a sequencing read error. This chain links TRBV7-6 with TRBJ2-1; the match to TRBD2 covers 7 bases. This CDR3 is built from 17 residues. The germline gives CDR1 SGHVS, CDR2 FNYEAQ. In nucleotides, the CDR3 is TGTGCCAGCAGCTTAGCACGGAGCGGGGTTTCCTACAATGACCAGTTCTTC. It specifies CASSLARSGVSYNDQFF.

This clonotype has ten or more counts. The chain carries TRBV7-6 and TRBJ1-4, with a possible D match to TRBD1 (6 bases). The length of the CDR3 is 15 residues. Germline V gene data show CDR1 as SGHVS and CDR2 as FNYEAQ. The V gene lost 3 bases and the J gene lost 7 bases, with 15 bases spanning the gap. CDR3 loop: CASSLFGGVGEKLFF. Here the CDR3 DNA reads TGTGCCAGCAGCTTGTTTGGGGGCGTGGGTGAAAAACTGTTTTTT.

This clonotype was observed a handful of times. The CDR3: CSARDAVTSTDTQYF. Here the CDR3 DNA reads TGCAGTGCTAGAGATGCCGTAACAAGCACAGATACGCAGTATTTT. The chain has TRBV20-1 and TRBJ2-3, with D unclear. Per the germline V gene, CDR1 is DFQATT and CDR2 is SNEGSKA (reference sequence). The CDR3 spans 15 residues. Trimming removed 0 bases from V and 0 bases from J, with 10 bases in between.

This rearrangement joins TRBV5-1 to TRBJ1-1, with a tentative D call TRBD1 (6 bases). Germline-derived CDR1 and CDR2 are SGHRS and YFSETQ. The CDR3 consists of 16 residues. V dropped 1 base and J dropped 3 bases, with 16 bases sitting between them. The DNA of the CDR3 is TGCGCCAGCAGCTTGCCCGTGGGGGGGGCGGACACTGAAGCTTTCTTT. Encoded protein: CASSLPVGGADTEAFF. The complete variable domain, with remaining parts taken from reference TRBV5-1 and TRBJ1-1, reads KAGVTQTPRYLIKTRGQQVTLSCSPISGHRSVSWYQQTPGQGLQFLFEYFSETQRNKGNFPGRFSGRQFSNSRSEMNVSTLELGDSALYLCASSLPVGGADTEAFFGQGTRLTVV.

This clonotype occurred many times. The CDR3 spells CASMGAAPNYEQYF. The CDR3, as DNA: TGTGCCAGCATGGGGGCAGCGCCTAACTACGAGCAGTACTTC. V is TRBV6-4 and J is TRBJ2-7; TRBD1 might be the D (6 bases). Per the germline V gene, CDR1 is MRHNA and CDR2 is SNTAGT. CDR3 length: 14 amino acids. The V gene lost 7 bases and the J gene lost 3 bases, with 16 bases spanning the gap.

This clonotype came up many times. The chain couples TRBV6-2 or TRBV6-3 to TRBJ2-4; D is unclear. V was trimmed by 6 bases and J by 0 bases, leaving 18 bases between them. This CDR3 spans 17 amino acids. Germline V gene sequence: CDR1 MNHEY, CDR2 SVGEGT. CDR3 coding DNA: TGTGCCAGCAGCACTACCCAGGACGCTGGAGCCAAAAACATTCAGTACTTC. Translated: CASSTTQDAGAKNIQYF.